This T cell receptor beta chain was observed in a study of blood T cell repertoires in COVID-19. Study background: Some COVID-19 samples were acute and others convalescent; all came from the United States, Italy and Spain. In each case, the material was cDNA or gDNA derived from T cells, B-cell-depleted T cells, or PBMCs.

Trimming removed 5 bases at V and 0 bases at J, with 8 bases between. The CDR3 consists of 14 residues. Germline loops: CDR1 LNHNV, CDR2 YYDKDF (reference sequence). How the authors handled the data: Estimated nucleated cell counts came from reference gene primer amplification. This table comes from immunoSEQ multiplex PCR, and its TCRdb copy is limited to in-frame clones, with some not included. That table is the source of V, J and clone size, and D and trimming were worked out from the DNA. This sample has about 230,000 clones, with approximately 82% found just once. The TCR comes from a man aged 40-49 years who had recovered from COVID-19. The chain joins TRBV15 to TRBJ1-3; unclear D gene. Sequencing was performed on peripheral blood. The CDR3 DNA reads as TGTGCCACCAGCCGACTTAGCTCTGGAAACACCATATATTTT. Its translation: CATSRLSSGNTIYF.